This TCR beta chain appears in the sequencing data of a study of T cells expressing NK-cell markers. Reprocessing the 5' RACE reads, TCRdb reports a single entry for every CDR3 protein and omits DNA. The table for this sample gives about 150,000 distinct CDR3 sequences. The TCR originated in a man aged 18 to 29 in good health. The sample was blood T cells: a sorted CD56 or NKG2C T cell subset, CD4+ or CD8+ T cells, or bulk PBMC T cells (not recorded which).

The CDR3 sequence: CASSVAGPEGEKLFF. V is TRBV12-3 or TRBV12-4 and J is TRBJ1-4. The CDR3 runs 15 residues.